The subject of this entry is one T cell receptor beta chain. Antigen unknown. Reverse transcribed after extraction, RNA yielded cDNA as the sequencing template. Data came from immunoSEQ multiplex PCR; TCRdb stores just in-frame clones and leaves some out. The profile shows under 300,000 clones, 65% to 70% of them singletons. This entry belongs to a study of CD8+ T cells in alopecia areata. On the study more broadly: Tofacitinib administration to treated patients was oral, at 5 to 10 mg twice daily.

This CDR3 has 14 amino acids. From germline, CDR1 is ENHRY and CDR2 SYGVKD. V was clipped by 0 bases and J by 0 bases, with 5 bases between them. Findings and caveats of the study: More clonal than normal scalp was lesional scalp, particularly alopecia totalis/universalis.

This TCR was sampled from a human donor with alopecia areata. The V gene is TRBV10-3, the J gene TRBJ2-5; D is tentatively TRBD1 or TRBD2 (5 bases each). The material sequenced was CD4+ T cells sorted from blood, taken at week 0. The CDR3 nucleotides read TGTGCCATCAGTGAGTCGGGGGACCAAGAGACCCAGTACTTC. Translation gives CAISESGDQETQYF.